Listed below are T cell receptor beta chains from one sample, sequenced in a study of regulatory and conventional T cells in RAG deficiency. The method was immunoSEQ multiplex PCR; TCRdb's version includes in-frame clones alone and lacks a portion of them. The sample yields 15,000 to 20,000 clones, 87% seen once. The sample also formed part of further work on regulatory T cells.

What was sequenced was Tregs sorted from blood. The receptors derive from a human donor in good health. Both conserved end residues are part of each CDR3. Each record gives: V gene, CDR3 length, J gene, D gene, clone size, CDR3 protein, CDR3 DNA. The D gene is left open where the match is weak. Part of the rows lack a size; the others show once, few, many or a class for expanded clones.

TRBV5-8,14,TRBJ2-1,NA,NA,CASSSRDQYNEQFF,TGTGCCAGCAGCTCACGGGACCAATACAATGAGCAGTTCTTC
TRBV5-4,14,TRBJ1-1,NA,NA,CASRKQASNTEAFF,TGTGCCAGCCGCAAACAGGCATCGAACACTGAAGCTTTCTTT
TRBV7-8,15,TRBJ2-7,TRBD2,NA,CASSSIAGGPGEQYF,TGTGCCAGCAGCTCCATAGCGGGAGGGCCGGGCGAGCAGTACTTC
TRBV18,15,TRBJ2-3,NA,NA,CASSDTVASTDTQYF,TGTGCCAGCTCAGATACAGTAGCAAGCACAGATACGCAGTATTTT
TRBV2,13,TRBJ2-2,NA,NA,CASTGQFDGELFF,TGTGCCAGCACAGGACAGTTTGACGGGGAGCTGTTTTTT
TRBV30,15,TRBJ1-4,NA,NA,CAWSHPDLRSEKLFF,TGTGCCTGGAGCCATCCGGACCTTCGTAGTGAAAAACTGTTTTTT
TRBV2,16,TRBJ2-1,TRBD2,NA,CASSGGLAGGGNEQFF,TGTGCCAGCAGTGGGGGACTAGCGGGAGGGGGTAATGAGCAGTTCTTC
TRBV28,13,TRBJ1-1,NA,NA,CASSQSGTYIAFF,TGTGCCAGCAGTCAATCCGGGACCTACATCGCTTTCTTT
TRBV9,14,TRBJ2-5,TRBD1,NA,CASSPQGLQETQYF,TGTGCCAGCAGCCCACAGGGGCTCCAAGAGACCCAGTACTTC
TRBV19,14,TRBJ1-2,NA,NA,CASSIGGSYLSYTF,TGTGCCAGTAGTATAGGAGGAAGTTATTTAAGCTACACCTTC
TRBV7-8,14,TRBJ1-4,NA,NA,CASSLTARSKKLFF,TGTGCCAGCAGCTTAACCGCCCGCTCGAAAAAACTGTTTTTT
TRBV5-4,17,TRBJ2-3,TRBD2,once,CASSLFPTSGFTDTQYF,TGTGCCAGCAGCTTGTTCCCGACTAGCGGGTTCACAGATACGCAGTATTTT
TRBV5-1,15,TRBJ2-5,TRBD2,NA,CASSSIAGDWETQYF,TGCGCCAGCAGCTCCATAGCGGGAGACTGGGAGACCCAGTACTTC
TRBV5-5,15,TRBJ2-2,NA,NA,CASSILGANTGELFF,TGTGCCAGCAGCATCTTAGGCGCGAACACCGGGGAGCTGTTTTTT
TRBV6-5,13,TRBJ1-4,NA,NA,CASSYSPLASPAF,TGTGCCAGCAGTTACTCCCCCCTCGCTTCTCCAGCTTTT
TRBV27,19,TRBJ2-1,TRBD2,NA,CASSETGLAGLGTFDEQFF,TGTGCCAGCAGTGAAACGGGACTAGCGGGTCTCGGTACCTTCGATGAGCAGTTCTTC
TRBV12-5,14,TRBJ1-3,NA,NA,CASGSRGSGNTIYF,TGTGCTAGTGGTTCTCGGGGTAGTGGAAACACCATATATTTT
TRBV4-1,12,TRBJ1-2,NA,NA,CASSPGYGGYTF,TGCGCCAGCAGCCCCGGGTATGGTGGCTACACCTTC
TRBV7-9,13,TRBJ2-1,TRBD1,few,CASSATGTDFAFF,TGTGCCAGCAGCGCGACCGGGACAGATTTCGCGTTCTTC
TRBV15,13,TRBJ2-1,NA,NA,CATSEGPSSEQFF,TGTGCCACCAGCGAGGGCCCGAGTAGTGAGCAGTTCTTC
TRBV25-1,18,TRBJ2-6,TRBD1,NA,CASSGRQGLVSGANVLTF,TGTGCCAGCAGTGGAAGACAGGGGTTAGTTTCTGGGGCCAACGTCCTGACTTTC
TRBV7-9,15,TRBJ1-1,NA,NA,CASSPPGNTNTEAFF,TGTGCCAGCAGCCCACCAGGGAATACTAACACTGAAGCTTTCTTT
TRBV21-1,15,TRBJ2-7,NA,NA,CASSKSFINPDEQYF,TGTGCCAGCAGCAAATCGTTTATAAACCCCGACGAGCAGTACTTC
TRBV5-6,17,TRBJ1-2,NA,NA,CASSERQLKRVLYGYTF,TGTGCCAGCAGCGAACGACAGCTGAAAAGGGTCCTCTATGGCTACACCTTC
TRBV14,14,TRBJ1-2,NA,NA,CASSPGPGRYGYTF,TGTGCCAGCAGCCCGGGTCCGGGGCGGTATGGCTACACCTTC
TRBV6-6,13,TRBJ2-1,NA,NA,CASSYTSYNEQFF,TGTGCCAGCAGTTACACCTCCTACAATGAGCAGTTCTTC
TRBV2,11,TRBJ2-5,NA,NA,CASKEWETQYF,TGTGCCAGCAAGGAATGGGAGACCCAGTACTTC